What follows is one T cell receptor (beta chain) and its context. Its antigen remains unknown. The sample belongs to a study of post-analysis software for immune sequencing data. The CDR3 runs 15 residues. V lost 1 base and J lost 3; bases outside the gene matches: 6. Germline V gene sequence: CDR1 SGHTA, CDR2 FQGNSA. TCR beta cDNA libraries had unique molecular identifiers. MiXCR was run by TCRdb on the PCR reads, yielding one entry per CDR3 protein. Found here are some 800,000 distinct CDR3 sequences, about half of them singletons; the top ten hold roughly 4.9%. Study results and limitations: Patients carried roughly five TRBV segments more frequently than controls did, and TRBV5-6, TRBV5-1 and TRBV20-1 were among them.

This rearrangement joins TRBV7-2 to TRBJ2-7; TRBD2 matches 7 bases. Sequencing was carried out using blood. The origin of this receptor is a girl aged 5 to 17 with multiple sclerosis. In nucleotides, the CDR3 is TGTGCCAGCAGCTTAGAAAGCGGGGATTACTACGAGCAGTACTTC. Amino acids: CASSLESGDYYEQYF.